Detailed here is one T cell receptor beta chain. What it binds is unknown. Libraries were prepared by immunoSEQ multiplex PCR; TCRdb keeps only in-frame clonotypes and omits some of them. There are tens of thousands of clones in the sample; roughly 90% occur only once, and about 8% lies in the top ten. The entry originates in a study of graft-versus-host responses after intestinal transplantation. Study in general: Transplants given to recipients were multivisceral, liver-intestinal, or isolated intestinal.

The study, taken as a whole, reports: Researchers found GvH clones in recipient marrow, and some showed up first in ileum or blood.

The germline V and J ends were trimmed by 3 bases and 9 bases, with 13 bases remaining between them. The length of the CDR3 is 13 residues. From germline, CDR1 is SGHNT and CDR2 YYREEE (reference sequence). This chain links TRBV5-4 with TRBJ2-1; no firm D call. Source: unstimulated CD8+ T cells sorted from spleen or lymph node cells, taken before transplant. The sequence was obtained from a human donor who was the organ donor for an intestinal transplant. CDR3 sequence reads: CASSSRGTIEQFF. The CDR3 nucleotides are TGTGCCAGCAGCTCCAGAGGTACAATTGAGCAGTTCTTC.